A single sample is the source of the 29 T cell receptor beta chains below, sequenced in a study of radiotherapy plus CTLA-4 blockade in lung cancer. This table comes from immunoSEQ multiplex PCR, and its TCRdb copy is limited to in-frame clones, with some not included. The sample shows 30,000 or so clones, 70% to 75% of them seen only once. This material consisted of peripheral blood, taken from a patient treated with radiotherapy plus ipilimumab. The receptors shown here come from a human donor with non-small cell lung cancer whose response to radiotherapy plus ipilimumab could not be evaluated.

CDR3 coding DNA: TGCGCCAGCAGCTTTGGCCTAGCGGGAGGGCCTGGGCACACAGATACGCAGTATTTT. Protein sequence: CASSFGLAGGPGHTDTQYF. The chain employs TRBV5-1 and TRBJ2-3; 12 bases line up with TRBD2. Germline V gene data show CDR1 as SGHRS and CDR2 as YFSETQ. J lost 2 bases, V lost 2 bases, and 12 bases had no gene match. The CDR3 is 19 residues long.

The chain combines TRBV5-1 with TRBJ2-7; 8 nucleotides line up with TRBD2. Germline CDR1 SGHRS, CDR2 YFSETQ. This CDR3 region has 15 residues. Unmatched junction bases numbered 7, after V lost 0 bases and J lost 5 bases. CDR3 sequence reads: CASSLEGGRYDEQYF. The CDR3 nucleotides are TGCGCCAGCAGCTTGGAGGGCGGGAGGTACGACGAGCAGTACTTC.

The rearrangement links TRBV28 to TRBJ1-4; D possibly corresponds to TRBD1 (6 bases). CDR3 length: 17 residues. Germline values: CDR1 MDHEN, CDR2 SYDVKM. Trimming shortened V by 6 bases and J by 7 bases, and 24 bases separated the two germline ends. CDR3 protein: CASRLVGTGLDFEKLFF. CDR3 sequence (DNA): TGTGCCAGCAGGTTGGTCGGCACAGGGCTTGATTTTGAAAAACTGTTTTTT.

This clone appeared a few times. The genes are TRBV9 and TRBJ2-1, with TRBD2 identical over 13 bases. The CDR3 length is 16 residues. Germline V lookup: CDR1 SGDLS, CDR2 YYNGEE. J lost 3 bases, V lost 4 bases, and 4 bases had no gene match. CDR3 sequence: CASSKRLAGGYNEQFF. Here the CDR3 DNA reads TGTGCCAGCAGCAAAAGACTAGCGGGAGGCTACAATGAGCAGTTCTTC.

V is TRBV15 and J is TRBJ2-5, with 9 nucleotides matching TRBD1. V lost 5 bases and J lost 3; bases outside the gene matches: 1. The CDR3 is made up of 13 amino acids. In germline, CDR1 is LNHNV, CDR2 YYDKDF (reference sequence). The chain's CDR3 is CATSGDREETQYF. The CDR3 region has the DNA TGTGCCACCAGCGGGGACAGGGAAGAGACCCAGTACTTC.

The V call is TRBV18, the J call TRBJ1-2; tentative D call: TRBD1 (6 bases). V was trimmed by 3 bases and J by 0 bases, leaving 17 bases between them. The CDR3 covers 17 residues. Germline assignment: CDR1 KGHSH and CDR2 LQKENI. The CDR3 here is CASSPRGQGTTNYGYTF. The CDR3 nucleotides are TGTGCCAGCTCACCTAGAGGGCAGGGGACCACTAACTATGGCTACACCTTC. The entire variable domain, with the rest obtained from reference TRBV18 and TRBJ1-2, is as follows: NAGVMQNPRHLVRRRGQEARLRCSPMKGHSHVYWYRQLPEEGLKFMVYLQKENIIDESGMPKERFSAEFPKEGPSILRIQQVVRGDSAAYFCASSPRGQGTTNYGYTFGSGTRLTVV.

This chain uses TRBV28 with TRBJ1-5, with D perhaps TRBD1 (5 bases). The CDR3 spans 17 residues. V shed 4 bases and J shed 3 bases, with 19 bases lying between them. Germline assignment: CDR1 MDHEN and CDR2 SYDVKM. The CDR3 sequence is CASSSLATGRSNQPQHF. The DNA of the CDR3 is TGTGCCAGCAGTTCCTTAGCCACAGGAAGATCCAATCAGCCCCAGCATTTT.

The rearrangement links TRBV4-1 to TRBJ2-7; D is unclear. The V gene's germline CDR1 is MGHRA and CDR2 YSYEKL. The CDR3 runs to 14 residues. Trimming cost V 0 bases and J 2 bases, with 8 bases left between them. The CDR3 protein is CASSQDRSTYEQYF. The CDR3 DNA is TGCGCCAGCAGCCAAGATCGGAGTACCTACGAGCAGTACTTC.

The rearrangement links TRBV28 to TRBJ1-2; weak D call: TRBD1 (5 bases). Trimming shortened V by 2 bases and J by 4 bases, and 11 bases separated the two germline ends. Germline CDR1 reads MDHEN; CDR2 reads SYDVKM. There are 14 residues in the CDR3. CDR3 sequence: CASSLGQGSYGYTF. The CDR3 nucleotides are TGTGCCAGCAGTTTAGGGCAGGGTTCCTATGGCTACACCTTC.

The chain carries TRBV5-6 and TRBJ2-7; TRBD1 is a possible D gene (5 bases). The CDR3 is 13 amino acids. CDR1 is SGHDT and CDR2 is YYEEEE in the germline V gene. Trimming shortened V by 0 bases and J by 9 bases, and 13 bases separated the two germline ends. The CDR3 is CASSLGLRGRQYF. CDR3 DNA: TGTGCCAGCAGCTTGGGGCTAAGGGGCAGGCAGTACTTC.

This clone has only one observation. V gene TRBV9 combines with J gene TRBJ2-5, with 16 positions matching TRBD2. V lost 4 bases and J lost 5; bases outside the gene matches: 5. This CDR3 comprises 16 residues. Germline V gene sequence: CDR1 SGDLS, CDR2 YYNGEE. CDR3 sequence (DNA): TGTGCCAGCAGCCCACCGGGACTAGCGGGGGGGGAGACCCAGTACTTC. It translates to CASSPPGLAGGETQYF. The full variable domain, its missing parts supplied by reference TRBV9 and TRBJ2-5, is DSGVTQTPKHLITATGQRVTLRCSPRSGDLSVYWYQQSLDQGLQFLIQYYNGEERAKGNILERFSAQQFPDLHSELNLSSLELGDSALYFCASSPPGLAGGETQYFGPGTRLLVL.

The CDR3: CASSQDRGTEAFF. CDR3 in DNA: TGCGCCAGCAGCCAAGACCGGGGAACTGAAGCTTTCTTT. The chain joins TRBV4-3 to TRBJ1-1, with no clear D. This CDR3 spans 13 amino acids. From germline, CDR1 is LGHNA and CDR2 YSLEER. Between the trimmed V and J ends, which lost 0 bases and 5 bases, there was a span of 7 bases.

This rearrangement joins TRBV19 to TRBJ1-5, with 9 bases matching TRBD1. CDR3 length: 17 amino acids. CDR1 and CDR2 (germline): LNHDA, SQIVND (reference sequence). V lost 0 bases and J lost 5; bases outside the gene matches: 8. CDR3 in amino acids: CASSIEWDRVKHQPQHF. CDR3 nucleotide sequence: TGTGCCAGTAGTATAGAATGGGACAGGGTTAAACATCAGCCCCAGCATTTT. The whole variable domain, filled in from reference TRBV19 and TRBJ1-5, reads DGGITQSPKYLFRKEGQNVTLSCEQNLNHDAMYWYRQDPGQGLRLIYYSQIVNDFQKGDIAEGYSVSREKKESFPLTVTSAQKNPTAFYLCASSIEWDRVKHQPQHFGDGTRLSIL.

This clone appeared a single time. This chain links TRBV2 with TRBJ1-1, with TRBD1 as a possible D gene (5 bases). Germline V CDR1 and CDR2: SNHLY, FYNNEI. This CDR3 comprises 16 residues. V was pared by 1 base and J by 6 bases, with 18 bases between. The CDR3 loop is CASSEGGDSSTAEAFF. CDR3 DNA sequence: TGTGCCAGCAGTGAAGGGGGCGACAGTTCAACAGCTGAAGCTTTCTTT.

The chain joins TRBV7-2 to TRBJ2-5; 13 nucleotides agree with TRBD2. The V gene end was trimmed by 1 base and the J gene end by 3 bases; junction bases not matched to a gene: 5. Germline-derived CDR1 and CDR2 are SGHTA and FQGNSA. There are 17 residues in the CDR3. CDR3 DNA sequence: TGTGCCAGCAGCTTAGGGGGACTAGCGGGGAAAGAAGAGACCCAGTACTTC. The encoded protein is CASSLGGLAGKEETQYF.

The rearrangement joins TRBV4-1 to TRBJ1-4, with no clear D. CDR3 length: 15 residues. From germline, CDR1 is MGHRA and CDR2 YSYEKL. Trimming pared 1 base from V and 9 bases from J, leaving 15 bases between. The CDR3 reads CASSQVIGVSKKLFF. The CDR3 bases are TGCGCCAGCAGCCAAGTGATCGGTGTCTCCAAAAAACTGTTTTTT.

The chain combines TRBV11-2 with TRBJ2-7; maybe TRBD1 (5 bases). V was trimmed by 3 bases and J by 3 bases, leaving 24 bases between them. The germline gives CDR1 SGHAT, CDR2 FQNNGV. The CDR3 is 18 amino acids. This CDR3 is CASSFTQQPRQTDYEQYF. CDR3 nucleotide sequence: TGTGCCAGCAGCTTTACCCAACAGCCCAGACAGACGGACTACGAGCAGTACTTC.

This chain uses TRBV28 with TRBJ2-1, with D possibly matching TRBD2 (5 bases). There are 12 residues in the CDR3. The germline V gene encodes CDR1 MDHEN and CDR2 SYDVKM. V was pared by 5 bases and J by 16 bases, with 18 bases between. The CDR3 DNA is TGTGCCAGCAGTGTACGATCCGGGAATGTATTCTTC. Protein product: CASSVRSGNVFF.

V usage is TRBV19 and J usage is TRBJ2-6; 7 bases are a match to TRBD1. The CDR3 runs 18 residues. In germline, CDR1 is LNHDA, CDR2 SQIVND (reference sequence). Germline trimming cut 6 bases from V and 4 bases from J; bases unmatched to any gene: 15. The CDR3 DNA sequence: TGTGCCAGTAGCCAACCGGGACAGAACCCGTTGGGGGCCAACGTCCTGACTTTC. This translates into CASSQPGQNPLGANVLTF.

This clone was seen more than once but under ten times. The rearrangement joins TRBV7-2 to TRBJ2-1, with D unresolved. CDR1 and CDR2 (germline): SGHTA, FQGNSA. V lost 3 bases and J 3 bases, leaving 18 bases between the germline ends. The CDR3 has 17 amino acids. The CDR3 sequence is CASSFNPPSSNYNEQFF. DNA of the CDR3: TGTGCCAGCAGCTTCAACCCCCCGAGTTCTAACTACAATGAGCAGTTCTTC.

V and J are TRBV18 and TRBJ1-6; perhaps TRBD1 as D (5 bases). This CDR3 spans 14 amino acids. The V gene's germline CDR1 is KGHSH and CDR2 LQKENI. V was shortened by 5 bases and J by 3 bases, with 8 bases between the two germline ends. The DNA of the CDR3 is TGTGCCAGCTCAAAAGACAGCTATAATTCACCCCTCCACTTT. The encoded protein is CASSKDSYNSPLHF.

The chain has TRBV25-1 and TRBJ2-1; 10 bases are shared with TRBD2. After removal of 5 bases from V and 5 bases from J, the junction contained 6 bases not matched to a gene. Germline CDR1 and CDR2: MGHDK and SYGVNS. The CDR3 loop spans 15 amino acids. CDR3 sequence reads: CASSNPSGSHNEQFF. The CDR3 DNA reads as TGTGCCAGCAGTAATCCTAGCGGGAGCCACAATGAGCAGTTCTTC. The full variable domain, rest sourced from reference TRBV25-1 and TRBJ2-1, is EADIYQTPRYLVIGTGKKITLECSQTMGHDKMYWYQQDPGMELHLIHYSYGVNSTEKGDLSSESTVSRIRTEHFPLTLESARPSHTSQYLCASSNPSGSHNEQFFGPGTRLTVL.

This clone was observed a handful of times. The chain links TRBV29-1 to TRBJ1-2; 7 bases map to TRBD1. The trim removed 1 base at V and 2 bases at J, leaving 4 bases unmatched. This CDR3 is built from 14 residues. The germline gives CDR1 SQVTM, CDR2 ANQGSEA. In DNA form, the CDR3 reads TGCAGCGTTGAAGGGGACAGAGTAAACTATGGCTACACCTTC. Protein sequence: CSVEGDRVNYGYTF.

CDR3 sequence (DNA): TGCGCCAGCAGCTTGGGTGCCAGGGCAGATACGCAGTATTTT. Encoded protein: CASSLGARADTQYF. The chain links TRBV5-1 to TRBJ2-3; D is possibly TRBD1 (5 bases). CDR1 and CDR2 from the germline V gene are SGHRS and YFSETQ. V was trimmed by 0 bases and J by 4 bases, leaving 9 bases between them. This CDR3 is built from 14 residues.

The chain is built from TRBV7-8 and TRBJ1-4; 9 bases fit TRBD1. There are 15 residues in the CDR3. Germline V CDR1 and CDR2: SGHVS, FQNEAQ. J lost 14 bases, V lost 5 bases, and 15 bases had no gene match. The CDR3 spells CASSPRRDRVGLLFF. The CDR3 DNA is TGTGCCAGCAGCCCGCGCCGGGACAGGGTGGGTTTGCTGTTTTTT.

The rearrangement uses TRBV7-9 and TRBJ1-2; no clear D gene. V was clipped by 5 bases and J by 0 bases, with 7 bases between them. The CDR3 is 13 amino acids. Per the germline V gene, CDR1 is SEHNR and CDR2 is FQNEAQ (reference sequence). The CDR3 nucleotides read TGTGCCAGCAGCCCAGCGACTAACTATGGCTACACCTTC. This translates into CASSPATNYGYTF.

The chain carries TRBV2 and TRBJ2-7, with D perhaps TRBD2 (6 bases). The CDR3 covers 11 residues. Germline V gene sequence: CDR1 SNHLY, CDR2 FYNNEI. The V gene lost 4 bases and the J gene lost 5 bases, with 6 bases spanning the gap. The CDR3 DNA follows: TGTGCCAGCAGTGGGGAGGACGAGCAGTACTTC. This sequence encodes CASSGEDEQYF. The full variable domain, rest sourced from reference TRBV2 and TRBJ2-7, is EPEVTQTPSHQVTQMGQEVILRCVPISNHLYFYWYRQILGQKVEFLVSFYNNEISEKSEIFDDQFSVERPDGSNFTLKIRSTKLEDSAMYFCASSGEDEQYFGPGTRLTVT.

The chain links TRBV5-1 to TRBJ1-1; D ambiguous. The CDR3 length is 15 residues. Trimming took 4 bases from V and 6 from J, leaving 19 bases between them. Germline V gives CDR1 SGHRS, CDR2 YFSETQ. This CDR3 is CASSPTQYQQSEAFF. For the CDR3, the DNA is TGCGCCAGCAGCCCCACTCAATACCAACAGTCTGAAGCTTTCTTT.

CDR3 region: CASSANTRRGQETQYF. The CDR3 nucleotides read TGTGCCAGCAGTGCAAATACGAGGAGAGGGCAAGAGACCCAGTACTTC. The chain joins TRBV2 to TRBJ2-5; D might be TRBD2 (5 bases). The germline V and J ends were trimmed by 4 bases and 2 bases, with 17 bases remaining between them. Germline CDR1 is SNHLY and CDR2 is FYNNEI. The CDR3 spans 16 residues. Full variable domain (outside the CDR3, taken from reference TRBV2 and TRBJ2-5): EPEVTQTPSHQVTQMGQEVILRCVPISNHLYFYWYRQILGQKVEFLVSFYNNEISEKSEIFDDQFSVERPDGSNFTLKIRSTKLEDSAMYFCASSANTRRGQETQYFGPGTRLLVL.